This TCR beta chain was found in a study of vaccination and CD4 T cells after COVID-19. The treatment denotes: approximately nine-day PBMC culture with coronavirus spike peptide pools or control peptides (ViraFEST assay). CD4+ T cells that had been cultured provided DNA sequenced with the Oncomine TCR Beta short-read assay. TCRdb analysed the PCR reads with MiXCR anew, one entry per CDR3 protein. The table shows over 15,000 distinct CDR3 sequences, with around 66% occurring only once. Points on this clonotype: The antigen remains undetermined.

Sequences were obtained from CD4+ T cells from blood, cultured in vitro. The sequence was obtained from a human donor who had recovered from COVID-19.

CDR3 in DNA: TGCAGCGCTAGCGGGCCTATTATATCCTACGAGCAGTACTTC. Translation gives CSASGPIISYEQYF. V and J are TRBV29-1 and TRBJ2-7, with 8 bases identical to TRBD2. Trimming removed 7 bases from V and 1 base from J; junction bases left unmatched: 9. Per the germline V gene, CDR1 is SQVTM and CDR2 is ANQGSEA. The CDR3 loop spans 14 amino acids.